This T cell receptor beta chain was retrieved from a study of cytomegalovirus exposure and HLA in healthy donors. Across the study: Among the 300 to 500 donors who were genotyped, roughly 86% fell in the genetic ancestry cluster that is associated with self-reported Caucasian donors.

In regard to this clone: What it binds is unknown.

The CDR3 consists of 16 residues. Unmatched junction bases numbered 9, after V lost 1 base and J lost 8 bases. Germline CDR1 SEHNR, CDR2 FQNEAQ (reference sequence). PCR used 60 Vbeta primers and 13 Jbeta primers. Assay: immunoSEQ multiplex PCR; the TCRdb copy retains only in-frame clones and omits some. The sample has approximately 190,000 clones; 81% are singletons. Findings and caveats of the study: Reports indicate that TCR beta sequences accurately predicted the HLA-A and HLA-B alleles of most subjects. One variant, a missense change in DCLRE1C, was linked in a later analysis to TCR beta V- and J-gene trimming. A few of the chains that were CMV-associated were confirmed in vitro to be specific for CMV antigens.

V and J are TRBV7-9 and TRBJ2-2, with 8 positions matching TRBD2. Material: PBMCs. The source of this sequence is a man between 40 and 49 years old in good health and CMV-seropositive. The CDR3 sequence is CASSLGAGASFGELFF. The CDR3 DNA reads TGTGCCAGCAGCTTAGGAGCGGGGGCGAGCTTTGGGGAGCTGTTTTTT. The full variable domain, its missing parts supplied by reference TRBV7-9 and TRBJ2-2, is DTGVSQNPRHKITKRGQNVTFRCDPISEHNRLYWYRQTLGQGPEFLTYFQNEAQLEKSRLLSDRFSAERPKGSFSTLEIQRTEQGDSAMYLCASSLGAGASFGELFFGEGSRLTVL.